The 22 T cell receptor beta chains listed next were all sequenced from one sample in a study of blood T cell repertoires in COVID-19. Produced via immunoSEQ multiplex PCR; TCRdb's table is partial and in-frame only. The sample records 230,000 or so clones, 89% being singletons. Material for sequencing was peripheral blood. All receptors come from a woman in her thirties or forties who had recovered from COVID-19.

The rearrangement uses TRBV7-9 and TRBJ1-2, with TRBD1 matching over 9 bases. This CDR3 is built from 17 residues. After removal of 4 bases from V and 7 bases from J, the junction contained 16 bases not matched to a gene. The germline gives CDR1 SEHNR, CDR2 FQNEAQ (reference sequence). CDR3 in amino acids: CASSSTNLRDRALGYTF. DNA for the CDR3: TGTGCCAGCAGCTCGACAAACCTCCGGGACAGGGCCCTTGGCTACACCTTC.

The V gene is TRBV11-2, the J gene TRBJ1-4; a weak D match, TRBD1 (5 bases). This CDR3 is 16 amino acids long. V lost 4 bases and J 8 bases, leaving 20 bases between the germline ends. CDR1 and CDR2 from the germline V gene are SGHAT and FQNNGV. The CDR3 DNA reads TGTGCCAGCAGCTCCACAAGGGGAGGTAAAGGGGAAAAACTGTTTTTT. Protein: CASSSTRGGKGEKLFF.

V gene TRBV25-1 combines with J gene TRBJ2-1; TRBD2 matches at 14 bases. Germline CDR1 reads MGHDK; CDR2 reads SYGVNS. Trimming at V came to 4 bases and at J to 6 bases, leaving 2 bases not matched to a gene. CDR3 size: 15 residues. DNA for the CDR3: TGTGCCAGCAGTGGGGGACTAGCGGGGGCCAATGAGCAGTTCTTC. It encodes CASSGGLAGANEQFF.

V usage is TRBV2 and J usage is TRBJ2-7; the match to TRBD1 covers 7 bases. V gave up 7 bases and J gave up 4 bases; unmatched junction bases: 10. Germline V gene data show CDR1 as SNHLY and CDR2 as FYNNEI. The CDR3 loop spans 14 amino acids. CDR3 sequence (DNA): TGTGCCAGCATGCCGGGACAGCCCTTATACGAGCAGTACTTC. Translating it yields CASMPGQPLYEQYF.

The rearrangement uses TRBV9 and TRBJ2-2; 8 positions match TRBD2. The germline V gene encodes CDR1 SGDLS and CDR2 YYNGEE. This CDR3 is 13 amino acids long. J was trimmed by 7 bases and V by 6 bases; bases with no gene match: 5. The CDR3 loop is CASTAGGGGELFF. Here the CDR3 DNA reads TGTGCCAGCACGGCGGGAGGAGGCGGGGAGCTGTTTTTT.

V and J are TRBV24-1 and TRBJ2-1, with a possible D match to TRBD1 (5 bases). Germline V gene data show CDR1 as KGHDR and CDR2 as SFDVKD. Trimming stripped 4 bases from V and 10 bases from J, with 22 bases between. The CDR3 spans 16 residues. CDR3 region: CATSDPTRFAGWEQFF. CDR3 nucleotides: TGTGCCACCAGTGACCCAACCCGCTTCGCAGGGTGGGAGCAGTTCTTC.

The chain employs TRBV18 and TRBJ2-5; D remains unclear. The V and J ends lost 3 bases and 1 base respectively, with 6 bases between them. CDR3 size: 13 residues. Per germline, CDR1 KGHSH and CDR2 LQKENI. CDR3 in amino acids: CASSPGSQETQYF. CDR3 nucleotides: TGTGCCAGCTCACCGGGCAGCCAAGAGACCCAGTACTTC.

In its sample, this clone was seen once. V and J are TRBV6-5 and TRBJ1-2; D unclear. Germline V gives CDR1 MNHEY, CDR2 SVGAGI. Deletions cut 0 bases from V and 1 base from J, with 9 bases between. This CDR3 comprises 15 residues. CDR3: CASSYSRSYNYGYTF. The CDR3 region has the DNA TGTGCCAGCAGTTACTCGAGGAGTTATAACTATGGCTACACCTTC.

CDR3 loop: CASKGVDTSYEQYF. For the CDR3, the DNA is TGTGCCAGCAAGGGTGTGGACACCTCCTACGAGCAGTACTTC. The chain combines TRBV28 with TRBJ2-7, with D maybe TRBD1 (5 bases). CDR3 length: 14 residues. Per the germline V gene, CDR1 is MDHEN and CDR2 is SYDVKM. V lost 7 bases and J lost 0, with 13 bases in between.

J is TRBJ2-7 and V is TRBV3-1 (or the pseudogene TRBV3-2); D call uncertain. Germline CDR1 and CDR2: LGHDT and YNNKEL (reference sequence). Trimming pared 1 base from V and 5 bases from J, leaving 18 bases between. The CDR3 contains 16 residues. The CDR3 nucleotides read TGTGCCAGCAGCCAAGGTCGCAGCCTTTCAGGCGACGAGCAGTACTTC. Protein product: CASSQGRSLSGDEQYF.

The chain uses TRBV28 and TRBJ1-4; D gene unclear. Germline loops: CDR1 MDHEN, CDR2 SYDVKM. This CDR3 contains 11 residues. With 7 bases removed from V and 7 bases from J, the gap between germline ends came to 7 bases. The CDR3 DNA reads as TGTGCCAGCACCTCGTTTGAAAAACTGTTTTTT. Its protein product is CASTSFEKLFF.

J is TRBJ1-5 and V is TRBV2, with D perhaps TRBD1 (5 bases). The CDR3 is made up of 14 amino acids. Germline CDR1 reads SNHLY; CDR2 reads FYNNEI. The V end was cut by 8 bases, the J end by 7 bases, with 18 bases between. In nucleotides, the CDR3 is TGTGCCAGCGACCTAGGCGGGACGGGGCAGCCCCAGCATTTT. The encoded protein is CASDLGGTGQPQHF.

This chain joins TRBV4-3 and TRBJ1-2; TRBD1 is a possible D gene (5 bases). Germline V gene data show CDR1 as LGHNA and CDR2 as YSLEER. V lost 0 bases and J 4 bases, leaving 15 bases between the germline ends. The CDR3 runs 16 residues. CDR3 bases: TGCGCCAGCAGCCAAGATCTCCGACAGCAGTCCTATGGCTACACCTTC. It yields the protein CASSQDLRQQSYGYTF.

The chain carries TRBV6-5 and TRBJ2-2; 7 bases align to TRBD2. V gave up 0 bases and J gave up 4 bases; unmatched junction bases: 5. The CDR3 contains 16 residues. CDR1 is MNHEY, CDR2 SVGAGI, per germline. CDR3 nucleotide sequence: TGTGCCAGCAGTTACTCGCTAGCGGACCCCACCGGGGAGCTGTTTTTT. It is translated as CASSYSLADPTGELFF.

The chain is built from TRBV5-8 and TRBJ2-5; 12 bases match TRBD2. The germline V gene has CDR1 SGHTS and CDR2 YDEGEE. Losses at the gene ends were 4 bases for V and 4 bases for J; bases not matched to a gene: 5. This CDR3 has 15 amino acids. CDR3 in DNA: TGTGCCAGCAGCCCGGGACTAGCGGGCCCAGAGACCCAGTACTTC. Residues: CASSPGLAGPETQYF.

This sequence joins TRBV7-2 and TRBJ1-5; no clear D. The V end lost 5 bases, the J end lost 4 bases, and 9 bases lay between the germline ends. Per the germline V gene, CDR1 is SGHTA and CDR2 is FQGNSA. The CDR3 covers 13 residues. As DNA, the CDR3 is TGTGCCAGCAGCGTGCGGTATAATCAGCCCCAGCATTTT. This sequence encodes CASSVRYNQPQHF.

J is TRBJ2-4 and V is TRBV3-1 (or the pseudogene TRBV3-2); maybe TRBD2 (6 bases). CDR1 LGHDT and CDR2 YNNKEL come from the germline V gene (reference sequence). Trimming removed 6 bases at V and 0 bases at J, with 18 bases between. The length of the CDR3 is 17 residues. CDR3 region: CASSTVFAGLAKNIQYF. The CDR3, as DNA: TGTGCCAGCAGTACCGTTTTCGCGGGGTTAGCCAAAAACATTCAGTACTTC.

This clone occurred a few times. The chain has TRBV3-1 (or the pseudogene TRBV3-2) and TRBJ2-1; 12 bases are shared with TRBD2. The junction had 8 bases not matched to a gene; V was cut back by 6 bases and J by 8 bases. CDR1 is LGHDT and CDR2 is YNNKEL in the germline V gene (reference sequence). The CDR3 is 15 amino acids. As DNA, the CDR3 is TGTGCCAGCAGTCCCGGACTAGCGGGGATGGATGAGCAGTTCTTC. Encoded protein: CASSPGLAGMDEQFF.

This clone was observed a few times. The genes are TRBV25-1 and TRBJ1-2, with D possibly matching TRBD1 (5 bases). Germline assignment: CDR1 MGHDK and CDR2 SYGVNS. This CDR3 has 11 residues. Trimming removed 7 bases at V and 7 bases at J, with 10 bases between. CDR3 loop: CASTGGFGYTF. CDR3 bases: TGTGCCAGCACGGGGGGGTTTGGCTACACCTTC.

J is TRBJ1-2 and V is TRBV18; D may be TRBD1 (5 bases). The germline V gene encodes CDR1 KGHSH and CDR2 LQKENI. This CDR3 region has 13 residues. The germline V and J ends were trimmed by 6 bases and 10 bases, with 18 bases remaining between them. CDR3 DNA: TGTGCCAGCTCTCCTACCCGGGACTCGGTCTACACCTTC. Protein sequence: CASSPTRDSVYTF.

This chain uses TRBV27 with TRBJ1-3, with unresolved D. This CDR3 contains 15 residues. Per the germline V gene, CDR1 is MNHEY and CDR2 is SMNVEV (reference sequence). V was shortened by 0 bases and J by 3 bases, with 9 bases between the two germline ends. CDR3 nucleotides: TGTGCCAGCAGTTTATCTTTCAGTAATGGAAACACCATATATTTT. It specifies CASSLSFSNGNTIYF.

A word on this clone: The same CDR3 arises from other DNA sequences in this sample as well. The V and J genes are TRBV5-1 and TRBJ1-1; D ambiguous. CDR3 size: 15 residues. Germline V lookup: CDR1 SGHRS, CDR2 YFSETQ. V lost 2 bases and J lost 0, with 11 bases in between. The CDR3 loop reads CASSFGSGMNTEAFF. The CDR3 DNA reads as TGCGCCAGCAGCTTCGGATCCGGGATGAACACTGAAGCTTTCTTT.